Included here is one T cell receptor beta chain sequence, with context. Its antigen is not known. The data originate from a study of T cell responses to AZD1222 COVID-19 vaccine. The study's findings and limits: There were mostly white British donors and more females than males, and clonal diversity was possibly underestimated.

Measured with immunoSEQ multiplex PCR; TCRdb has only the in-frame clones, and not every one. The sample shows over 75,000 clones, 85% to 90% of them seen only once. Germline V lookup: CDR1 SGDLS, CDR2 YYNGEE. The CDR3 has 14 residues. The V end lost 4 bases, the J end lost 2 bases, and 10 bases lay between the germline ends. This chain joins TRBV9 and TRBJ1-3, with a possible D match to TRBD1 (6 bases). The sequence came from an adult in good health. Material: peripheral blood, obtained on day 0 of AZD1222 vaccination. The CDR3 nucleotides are TGTGCCAGCAGCCCGCACAGGGCTGGAAACACCATATATTTT. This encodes CASSPHRAGNTIYF.